The text below deals with one TCR beta chain. A single count supports this clone. No cognate antigen has been identified for it. Base qualities are not provided; no much larger clone lies one nucleotide away. The data stem from a study of blood T cell repertoires in COVID-19 (dated by TCRdb to about 2020). For the study in its entirety: Collaborator samples came from the United States, Italy and Spain and covered acute and convalescent phases of COVID-19. The prospective study material was composed of cDNA or gDNA derived from T cells, B-cell-depleted T cells, or PBMCs. A de-identified subject ID, COVID-19 status, age in years and sex were almost always included in the sample metadata. The repertoires were made available in a free public database intended to serve as a resource for research on the immune response to SARS-CoV-2. Samples were obtained from the ongoing ImmuneRACE study (first 160 participants) and from some 1,300 subjects provided by 6 global collaborators. Where available, HLA class I and class II types were taken from metadata supplied by the sample provider and were not determined by assay-based typing. Deeply sampled blood TCRbeta repertoires from subjects exposed to, actively infected with, or recovered from COVID-19 were included in the dataset.

CDR3 length: 16 amino acids, cysteine to phenylalanine. Only CDR3 DNA is held: 48 bases, read in frame from base 1. The germline V gene (reference sequence) specifies LNHDA as CDR1 and SQIVND as CDR2. The trim is 4 bases for V and 3 bases for J, with a gap of 18 bases between the germline ends. The collaborating institutions used their own protocols to collect whole blood in K2EDTA tubes. For TCRbeta analysis, collaborators shipped samples as frozen whole blood, isolated PBMCs, or DNA extracted from either of those sample types. What the authors observed across the whole study: How much clinical and demographic metadata was included differed by source and by participant, and the metadata was provided uncurated.

TCRbeta CDR3 regions were amplified from genomic DNA by means of the immunoSEQ Assay, a bias-controlled multiplex PCR. As for the authors' bioinformatics: The number of nucleated cells in each sample was estimated by amplification of reference gene primers within the assay. To quantify the absolute abundance of each unique TCRbeta CDR3 rearrangement, sequence reads were collapsed and filtered. Productive Simpson clonality was computed per sample as the square root of Simpson's diversity index over productive rearrangements. The table comes from immuneACCESS by way of TCRdb, which keeps in-frame sequences with V and J called. Part of the clones is missing from these tables; in studies checked, under half for an unresolved V gene and the rest for unknown reasons. V and J calls plus clone size are reproduced from that table; the DNA served to infer D and trimming. The sample records a few hundred thousand clones, 88% of which are singletons. The ten largest clones take up 9% to 9.5% of the sample.

Recombination linked TRBV19 to TRBJ1-1; the D gene is possibly TRBD1, with 6 bases matching. The source material was peripheral blood. This TCR was recovered from a man between 18 and 35 years old with active or convalescent COVID-19. The CDR3 in this case is CASSNPYAGADTEAFF. The base sequence is TGTGCCAGTAGTAACCCATATGCGGGGGCAGACACTGAAGCTTTCTTT.